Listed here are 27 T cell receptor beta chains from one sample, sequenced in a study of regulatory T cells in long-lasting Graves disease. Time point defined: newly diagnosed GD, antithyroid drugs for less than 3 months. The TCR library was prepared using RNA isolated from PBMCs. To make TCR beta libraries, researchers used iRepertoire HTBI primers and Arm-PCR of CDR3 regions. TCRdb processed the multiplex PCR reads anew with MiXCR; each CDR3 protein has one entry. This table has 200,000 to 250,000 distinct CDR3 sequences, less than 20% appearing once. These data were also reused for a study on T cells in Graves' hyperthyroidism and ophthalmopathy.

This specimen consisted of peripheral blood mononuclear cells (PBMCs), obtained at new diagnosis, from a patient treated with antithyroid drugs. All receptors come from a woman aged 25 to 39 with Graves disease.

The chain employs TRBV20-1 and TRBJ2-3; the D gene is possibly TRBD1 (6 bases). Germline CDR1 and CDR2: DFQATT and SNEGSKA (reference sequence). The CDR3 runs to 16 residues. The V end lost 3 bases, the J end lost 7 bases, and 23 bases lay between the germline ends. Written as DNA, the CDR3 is TGCAGTGCTAGCAAAGAGGGGGACCCCACCTGGAATACGCAGTATTTT. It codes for CSASKEGDPTWNTQYF.

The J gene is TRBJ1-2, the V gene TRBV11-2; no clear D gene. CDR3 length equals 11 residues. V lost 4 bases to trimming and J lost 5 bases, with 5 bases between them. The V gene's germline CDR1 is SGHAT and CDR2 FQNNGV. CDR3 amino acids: CASSSGYGYTF. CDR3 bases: TGTGCCAGCAGCTCTGGTTATGGCTACACCTTC.

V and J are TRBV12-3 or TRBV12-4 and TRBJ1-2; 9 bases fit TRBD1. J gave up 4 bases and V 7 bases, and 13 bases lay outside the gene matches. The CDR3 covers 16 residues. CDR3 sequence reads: CASKRQGEIPGYGYTF. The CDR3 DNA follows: TGTGCCAGCAAACGACAGGGGGAGATTCCTGGCTATGGCTACACCTTC.

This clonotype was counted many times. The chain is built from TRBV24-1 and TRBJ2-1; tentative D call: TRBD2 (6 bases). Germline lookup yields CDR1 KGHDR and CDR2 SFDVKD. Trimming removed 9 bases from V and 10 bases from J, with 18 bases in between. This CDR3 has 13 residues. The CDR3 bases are TGTGCCACCTCTGGCGGGAATCAAGGAGAGCAGTTCTTC. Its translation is CATSGGNQGEQFF.

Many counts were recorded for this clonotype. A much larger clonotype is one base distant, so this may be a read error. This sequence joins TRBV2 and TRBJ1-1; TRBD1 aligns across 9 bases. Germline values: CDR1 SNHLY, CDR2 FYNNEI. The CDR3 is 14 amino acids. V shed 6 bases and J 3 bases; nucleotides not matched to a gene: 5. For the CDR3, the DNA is TGTGCCAGCAGGGAAACAGGGGGCGACACTGAAGCTTTCTTT. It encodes CASRETGGDTEAFF.

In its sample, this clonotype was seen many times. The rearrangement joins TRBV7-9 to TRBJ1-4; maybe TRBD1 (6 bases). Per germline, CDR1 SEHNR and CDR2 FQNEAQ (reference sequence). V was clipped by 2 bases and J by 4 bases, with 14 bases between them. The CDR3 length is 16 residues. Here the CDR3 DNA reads TGTGCCAGCAGCTTACTTCCCGCAGGGGTTAATGAAAAACTGTTTTTT. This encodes CASSLLPAGVNEKLFF.

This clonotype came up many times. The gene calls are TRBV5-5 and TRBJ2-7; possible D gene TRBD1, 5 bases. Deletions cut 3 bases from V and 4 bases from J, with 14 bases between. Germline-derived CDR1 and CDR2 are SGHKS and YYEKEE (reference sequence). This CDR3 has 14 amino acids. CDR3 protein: CASSSRQTSYEQYF. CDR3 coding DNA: TGTGCCAGCAGCTCAAGACAGACCTCATACGAGCAGTACTTC.

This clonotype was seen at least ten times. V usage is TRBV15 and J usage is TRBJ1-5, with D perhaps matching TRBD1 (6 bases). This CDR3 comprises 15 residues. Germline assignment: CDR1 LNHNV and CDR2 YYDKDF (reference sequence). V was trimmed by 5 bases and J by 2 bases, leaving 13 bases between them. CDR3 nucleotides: TGTGCCACCAGCGTAAAGAAGGGGGGCAATCAGCCCCAGCATTTT. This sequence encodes CATSVKKGGNQPQHF.

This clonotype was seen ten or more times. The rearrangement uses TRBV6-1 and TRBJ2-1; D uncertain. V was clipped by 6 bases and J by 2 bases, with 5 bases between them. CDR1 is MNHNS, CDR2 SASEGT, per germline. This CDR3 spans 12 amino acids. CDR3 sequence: CASRGAYNEQFF. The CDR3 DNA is TGTGCCAGCAGGGGCGCCTACAATGAGCAGTTCTTC.

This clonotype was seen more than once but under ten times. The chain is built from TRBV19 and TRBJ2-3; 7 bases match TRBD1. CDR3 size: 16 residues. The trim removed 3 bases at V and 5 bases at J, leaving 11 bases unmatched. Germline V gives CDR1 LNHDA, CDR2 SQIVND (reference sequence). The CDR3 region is CASSIRRDSEQDTQYF. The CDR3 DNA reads TGTGCCAGTAGTATTCGACGGGACAGTGAGCAAGATACGCAGTATTTT.

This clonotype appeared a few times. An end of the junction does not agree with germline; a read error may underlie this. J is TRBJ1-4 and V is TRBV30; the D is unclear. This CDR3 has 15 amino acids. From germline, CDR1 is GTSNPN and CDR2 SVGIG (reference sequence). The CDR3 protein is CAWSVPTYAKEKLFF. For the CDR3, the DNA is TGTGCCTGGAGTGTTCCGACATATGCTAAGGAAAAACTGTTTTTT.

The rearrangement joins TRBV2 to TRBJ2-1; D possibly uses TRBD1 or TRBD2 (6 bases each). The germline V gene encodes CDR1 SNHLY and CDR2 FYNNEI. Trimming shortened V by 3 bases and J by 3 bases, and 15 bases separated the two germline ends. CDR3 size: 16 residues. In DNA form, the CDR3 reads TGTGCCAGCAGTGAGGCGGGACACCTTTTCTACAATGAGCAGTTCTTC. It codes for CASSEAGHLFYNEQFF.

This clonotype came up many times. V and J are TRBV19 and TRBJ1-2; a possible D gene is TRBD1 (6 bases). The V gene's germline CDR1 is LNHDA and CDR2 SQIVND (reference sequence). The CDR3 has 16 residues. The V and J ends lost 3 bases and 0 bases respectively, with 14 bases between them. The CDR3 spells CASSIRQGQTNYGYTF. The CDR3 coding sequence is TGTGCCAGTAGTATCCGGCAAGGACAGACTAACTATGGCTACACCTTC.

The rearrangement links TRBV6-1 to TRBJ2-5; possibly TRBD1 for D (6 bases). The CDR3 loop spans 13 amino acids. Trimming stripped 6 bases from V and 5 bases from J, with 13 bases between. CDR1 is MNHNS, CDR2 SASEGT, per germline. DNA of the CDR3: TGTGCCAGCAGCCTGGACAGTTGGGAGACCCAGTACTTC. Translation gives CASSLDSWETQYF.

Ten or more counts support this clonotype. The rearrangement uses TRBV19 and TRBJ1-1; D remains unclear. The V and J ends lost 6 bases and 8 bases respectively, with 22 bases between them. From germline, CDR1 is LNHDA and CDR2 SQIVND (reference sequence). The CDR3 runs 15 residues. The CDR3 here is CASRKVGALGSEAFF. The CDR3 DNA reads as TGTGCCAGTAGGAAAGTCGGAGCACTAGGGTCCGAAGCTTTCTTT.

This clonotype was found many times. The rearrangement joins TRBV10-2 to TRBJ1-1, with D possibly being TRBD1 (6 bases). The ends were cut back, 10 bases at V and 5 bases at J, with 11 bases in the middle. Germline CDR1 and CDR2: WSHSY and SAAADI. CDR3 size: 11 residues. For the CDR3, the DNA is TGCGCCACCGAACAGGGAACTGAAGCTTTCTTT. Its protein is CATEQGTEAFF.

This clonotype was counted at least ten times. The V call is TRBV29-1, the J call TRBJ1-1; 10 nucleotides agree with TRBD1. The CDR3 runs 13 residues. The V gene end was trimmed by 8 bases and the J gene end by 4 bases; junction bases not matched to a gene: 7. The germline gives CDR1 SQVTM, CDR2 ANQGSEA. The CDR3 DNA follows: TGCAGCTCGTTGGGACAGGGGAGCACTGAAGCTTTCTTT. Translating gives CSSLGQGSTEAFF.

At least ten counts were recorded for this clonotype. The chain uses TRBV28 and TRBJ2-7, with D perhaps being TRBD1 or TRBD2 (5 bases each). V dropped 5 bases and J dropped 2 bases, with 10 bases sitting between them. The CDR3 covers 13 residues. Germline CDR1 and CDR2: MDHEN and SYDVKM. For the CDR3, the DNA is TGTGCCAGCAGTCTCGGGGCGACCTACGAGCAGTACTTC. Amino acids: CASSLGATYEQYF.

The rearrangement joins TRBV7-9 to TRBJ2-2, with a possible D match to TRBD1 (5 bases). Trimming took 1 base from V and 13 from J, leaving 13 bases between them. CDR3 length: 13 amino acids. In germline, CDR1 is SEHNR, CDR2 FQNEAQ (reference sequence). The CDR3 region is CASSLGGVPLLFF. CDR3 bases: TGTGCCAGCAGCTTAGGGGGCGTGCCGTTGCTGTTTTTT.

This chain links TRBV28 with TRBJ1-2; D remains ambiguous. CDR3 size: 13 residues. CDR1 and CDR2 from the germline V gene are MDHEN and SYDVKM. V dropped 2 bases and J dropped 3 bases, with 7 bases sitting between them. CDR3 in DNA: TGTGCCAGCAGTTTAGGGAAGGACTATGGCTACACCTTC. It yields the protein CASSLGKDYGYTF.

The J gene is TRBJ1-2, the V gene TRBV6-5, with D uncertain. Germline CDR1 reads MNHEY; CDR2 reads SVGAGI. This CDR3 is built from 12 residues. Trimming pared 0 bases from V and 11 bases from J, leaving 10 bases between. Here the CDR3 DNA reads TGTGCCAGCAGTTACTCGTGGTTAGTGTACACCTTC. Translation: CASSYSWLVYTF.

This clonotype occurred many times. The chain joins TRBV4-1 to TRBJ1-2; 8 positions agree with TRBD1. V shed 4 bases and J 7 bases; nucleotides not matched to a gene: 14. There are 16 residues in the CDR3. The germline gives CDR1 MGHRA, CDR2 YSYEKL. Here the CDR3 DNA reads TGCGCCAGCAGCCGGAGAGGAGACAGGGGTTTCGCTGGCTACACCTTC. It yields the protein CASSRRGDRGFAGYTF.

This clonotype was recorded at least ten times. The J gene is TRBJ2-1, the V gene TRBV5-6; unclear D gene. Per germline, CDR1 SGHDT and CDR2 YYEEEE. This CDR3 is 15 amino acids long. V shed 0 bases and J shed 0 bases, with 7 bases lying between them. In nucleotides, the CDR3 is TGTGCCAGCAGCTTGGACCCCAGCTCCTACAATGAGCAGTTCTTC. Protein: CASSLDPSSYNEQFF.

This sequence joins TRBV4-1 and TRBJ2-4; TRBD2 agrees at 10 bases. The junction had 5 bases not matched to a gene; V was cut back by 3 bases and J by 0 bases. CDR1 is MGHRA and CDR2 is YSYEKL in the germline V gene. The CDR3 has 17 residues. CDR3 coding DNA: TGCGCCAGCAGCCAGCCGACTAGCGGGTTAGCCAAAAACATTCAGTACTTC. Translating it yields CASSQPTSGLAKNIQYF.

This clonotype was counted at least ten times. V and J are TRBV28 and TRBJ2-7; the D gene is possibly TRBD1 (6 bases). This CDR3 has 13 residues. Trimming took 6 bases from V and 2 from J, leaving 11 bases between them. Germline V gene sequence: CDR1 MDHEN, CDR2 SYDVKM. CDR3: CASRGDTPYEQYF. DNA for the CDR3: TGTGCCAGCAGGGGGGACACCCCCTACGAGCAGTACTTC.

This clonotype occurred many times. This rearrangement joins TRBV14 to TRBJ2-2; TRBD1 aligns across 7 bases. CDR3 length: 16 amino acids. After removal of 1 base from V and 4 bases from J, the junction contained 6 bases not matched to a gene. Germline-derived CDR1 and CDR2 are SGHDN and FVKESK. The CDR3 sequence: CASSQVGGRGTGELFF. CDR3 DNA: TGTGCCAGCAGCCAAGTAGGGGGCAGGGGCACCGGGGAGCTGTTTTTT. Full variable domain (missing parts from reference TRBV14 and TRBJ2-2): EAGVTQFPSHSVIEKGQTVTLRCDPISGHDNLYWYRRVMGKEIKFLLHFVKESKQDESGMPNNRFLAERTGGTYSTLKVQPAELEDSGVYFCASSQVGGRGTGELFFGEGSRLTVL.

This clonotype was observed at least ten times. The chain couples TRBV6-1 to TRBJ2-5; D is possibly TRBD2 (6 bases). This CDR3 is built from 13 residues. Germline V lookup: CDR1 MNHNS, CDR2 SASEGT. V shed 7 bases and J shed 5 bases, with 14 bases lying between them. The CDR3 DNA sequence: TGTGCCAGCAATCAACGGGAGTCGGAGACCCAGTACTTC. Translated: CASNQRESETQYF.